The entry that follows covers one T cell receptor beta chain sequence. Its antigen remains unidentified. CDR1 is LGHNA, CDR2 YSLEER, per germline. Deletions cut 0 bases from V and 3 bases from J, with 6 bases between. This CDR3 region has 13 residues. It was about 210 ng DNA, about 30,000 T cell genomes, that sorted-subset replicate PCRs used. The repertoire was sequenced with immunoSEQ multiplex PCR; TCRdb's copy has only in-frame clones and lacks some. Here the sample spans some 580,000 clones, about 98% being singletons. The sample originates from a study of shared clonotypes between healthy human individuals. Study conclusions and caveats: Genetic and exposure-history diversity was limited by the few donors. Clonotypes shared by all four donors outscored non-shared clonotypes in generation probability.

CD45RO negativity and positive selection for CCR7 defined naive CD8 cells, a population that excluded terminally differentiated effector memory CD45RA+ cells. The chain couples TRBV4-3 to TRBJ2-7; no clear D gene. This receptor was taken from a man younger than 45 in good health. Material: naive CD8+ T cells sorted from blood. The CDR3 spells CASSQDSDYEQYF. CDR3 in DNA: TGCGCCAGCAGCCAAGATAGTGACTACGAGCAGTACTTC.